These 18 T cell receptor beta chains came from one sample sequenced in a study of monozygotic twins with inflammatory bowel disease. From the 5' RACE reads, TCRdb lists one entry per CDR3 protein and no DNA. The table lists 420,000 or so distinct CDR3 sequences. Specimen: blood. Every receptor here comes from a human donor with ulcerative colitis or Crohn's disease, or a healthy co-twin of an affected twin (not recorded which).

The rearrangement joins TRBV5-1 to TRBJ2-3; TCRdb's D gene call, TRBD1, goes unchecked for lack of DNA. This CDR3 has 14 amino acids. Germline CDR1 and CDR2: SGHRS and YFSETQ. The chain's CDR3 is CASSLGDSTDTQYF.

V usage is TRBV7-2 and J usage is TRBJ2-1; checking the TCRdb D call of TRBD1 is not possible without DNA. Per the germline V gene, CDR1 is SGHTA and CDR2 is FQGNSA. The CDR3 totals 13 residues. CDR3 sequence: CASSLARGNEQFF.

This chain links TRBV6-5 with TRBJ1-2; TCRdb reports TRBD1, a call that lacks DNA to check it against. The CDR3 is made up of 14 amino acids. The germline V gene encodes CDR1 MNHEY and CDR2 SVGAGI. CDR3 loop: CASSSPGRVAGYTF.

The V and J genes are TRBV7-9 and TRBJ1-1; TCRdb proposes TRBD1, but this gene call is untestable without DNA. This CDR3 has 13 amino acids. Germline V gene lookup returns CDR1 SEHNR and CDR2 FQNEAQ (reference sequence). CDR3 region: CASSSPGMAEAFF.

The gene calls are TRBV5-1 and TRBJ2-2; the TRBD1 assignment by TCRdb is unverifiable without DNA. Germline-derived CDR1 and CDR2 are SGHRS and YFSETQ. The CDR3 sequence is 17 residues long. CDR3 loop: CASSFPTGTGATGELFF.

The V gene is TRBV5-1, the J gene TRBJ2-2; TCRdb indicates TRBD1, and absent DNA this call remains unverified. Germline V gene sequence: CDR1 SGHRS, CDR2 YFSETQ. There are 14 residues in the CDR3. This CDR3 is CASQRQGAVGELFF.

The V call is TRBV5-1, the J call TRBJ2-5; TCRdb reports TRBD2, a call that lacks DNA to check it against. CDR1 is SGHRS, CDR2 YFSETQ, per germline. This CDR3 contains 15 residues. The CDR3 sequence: CASSGSGGALETQYF. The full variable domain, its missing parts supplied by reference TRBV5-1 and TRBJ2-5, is KAGVTQTPRYLIKTRGQQVTLSCSPISGHRSVSWYQQTPGQGLQFLFEYFSETQRNKGNFPGRFSGRQFSNSRSEMNVSTLELGDSALYLCASSGSGGALETQYFGPGTRLLVL.

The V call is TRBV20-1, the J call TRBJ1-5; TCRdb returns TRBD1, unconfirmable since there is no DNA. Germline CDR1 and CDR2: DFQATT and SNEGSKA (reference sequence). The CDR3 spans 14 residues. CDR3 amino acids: CSASPDTKNQPQHF.

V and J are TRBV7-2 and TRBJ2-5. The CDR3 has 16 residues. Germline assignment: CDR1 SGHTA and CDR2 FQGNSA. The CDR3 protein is CASSLGAGIRPKAQYF.

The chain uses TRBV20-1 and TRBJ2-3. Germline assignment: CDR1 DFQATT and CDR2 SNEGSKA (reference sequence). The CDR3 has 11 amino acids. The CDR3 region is CSVIYTDTQYF.

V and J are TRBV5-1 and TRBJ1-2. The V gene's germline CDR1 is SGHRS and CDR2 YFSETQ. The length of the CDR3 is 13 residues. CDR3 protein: CASSFPTGPGYTF.

CDR3 protein: CAWRVEGKPYYGYTF. V gene TRBV30 combines with J gene TRBJ1-2. CDR3 length equals 15 residues. Germline loops: CDR1 GTSNPN, CDR2 SVGIG (reference sequence). The full variable domain, with the rest looked up from reference TRBV30 and TRBJ1-2, is SQTIHQWPATLVQPVGSPLSLECTVEGTSNPNLYWYRQAAGRGLQLLFYSVGIGQISSEVPQNLSASRPQDRQFILSSKKLLLSDSGFYLCAWRVEGKPYYGYTFGSGTRLTVV.

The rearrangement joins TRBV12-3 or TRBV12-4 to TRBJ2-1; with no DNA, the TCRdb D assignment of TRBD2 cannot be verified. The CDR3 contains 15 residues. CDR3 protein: CASSDTGQAYNEQFF.

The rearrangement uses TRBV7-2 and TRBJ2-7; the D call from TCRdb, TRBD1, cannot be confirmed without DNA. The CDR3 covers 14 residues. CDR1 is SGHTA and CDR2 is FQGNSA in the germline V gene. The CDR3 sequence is CASNGGQGSYEQYF.

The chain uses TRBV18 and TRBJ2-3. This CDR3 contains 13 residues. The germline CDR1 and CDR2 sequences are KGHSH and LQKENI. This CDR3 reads CASSLRPTDTQYF.

The CDR3 loop is CASSQGSNYEQYF. This chain connects TRBV18 to TRBJ2-7; TCRdb selects TRBD2, and the lack of DNA leaves this call unchecked. There are 13 residues in the CDR3. Germline V gene sequence: CDR1 KGHSH, CDR2 LQKENI.

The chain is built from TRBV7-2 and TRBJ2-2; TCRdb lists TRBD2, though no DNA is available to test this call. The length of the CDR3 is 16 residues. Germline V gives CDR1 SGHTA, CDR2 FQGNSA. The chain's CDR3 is CASSKTSGWGTGELFF.

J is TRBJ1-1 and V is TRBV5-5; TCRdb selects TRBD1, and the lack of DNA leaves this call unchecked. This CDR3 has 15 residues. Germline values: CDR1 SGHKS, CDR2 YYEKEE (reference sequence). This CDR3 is CASSSRDRDFTEAFF.